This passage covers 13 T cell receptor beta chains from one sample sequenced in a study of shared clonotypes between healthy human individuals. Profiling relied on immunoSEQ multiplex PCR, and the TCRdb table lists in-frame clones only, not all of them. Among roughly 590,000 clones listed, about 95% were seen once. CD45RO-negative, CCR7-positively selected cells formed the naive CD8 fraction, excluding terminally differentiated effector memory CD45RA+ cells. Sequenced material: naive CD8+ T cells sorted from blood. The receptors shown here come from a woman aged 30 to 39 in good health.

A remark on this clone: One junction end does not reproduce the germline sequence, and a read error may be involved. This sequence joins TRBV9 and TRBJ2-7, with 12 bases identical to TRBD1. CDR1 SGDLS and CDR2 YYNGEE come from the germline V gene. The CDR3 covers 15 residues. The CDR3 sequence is CASSGGTGGSHEQYF. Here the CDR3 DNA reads TGTGCCAGCAGCGGCGGGACAGGGGGCTCCCACGAGCAGTACTTC.

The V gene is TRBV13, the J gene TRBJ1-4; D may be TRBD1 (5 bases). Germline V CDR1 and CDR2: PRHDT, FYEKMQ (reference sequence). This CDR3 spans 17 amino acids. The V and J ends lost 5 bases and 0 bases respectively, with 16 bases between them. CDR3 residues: CASSNRQFPATNEKLFF. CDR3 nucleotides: TGTGCCAGCAGCAACAGACAGTTTCCGGCAACTAATGAAAAACTGTTTTTT. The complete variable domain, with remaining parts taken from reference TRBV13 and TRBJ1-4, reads AAGVIQSPRHLIKEKRETATLKCYPIPRHDTVYWYQQGPGQDPQFLISFYEKMQSDKGSIPDRFSAQQFSDYHSELNMSSLELGDSALYFCASSNRQFPATNEKLFFGSGTQLSVL.

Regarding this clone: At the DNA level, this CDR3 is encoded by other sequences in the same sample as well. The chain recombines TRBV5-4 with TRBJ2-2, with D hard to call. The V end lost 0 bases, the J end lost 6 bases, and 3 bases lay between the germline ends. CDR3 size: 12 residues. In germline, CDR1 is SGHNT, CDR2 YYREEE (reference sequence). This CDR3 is CASSLVPGELFF. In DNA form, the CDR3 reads TGTGCCAGCAGCTTGGTGCCCGGGGAGCTGTTTTTT.

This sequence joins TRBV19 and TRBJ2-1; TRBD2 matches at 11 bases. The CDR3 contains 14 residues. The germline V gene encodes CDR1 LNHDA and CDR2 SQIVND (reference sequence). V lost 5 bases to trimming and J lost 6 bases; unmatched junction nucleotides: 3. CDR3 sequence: CASSSGTSGNEQFF. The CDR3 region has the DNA TGTGCCAGTAGTTCCGGGACTAGCGGCAATGAGCAGTTCTTC.

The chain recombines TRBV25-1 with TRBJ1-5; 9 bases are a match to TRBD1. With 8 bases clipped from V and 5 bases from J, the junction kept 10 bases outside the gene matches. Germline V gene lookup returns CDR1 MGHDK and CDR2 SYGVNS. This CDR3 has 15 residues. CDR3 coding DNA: TGTGCCAGCCGGTCCGGACAGGGGAGTCATCAGCCCCAGCATTTT. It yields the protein CASRSGQGSHQPQHF.

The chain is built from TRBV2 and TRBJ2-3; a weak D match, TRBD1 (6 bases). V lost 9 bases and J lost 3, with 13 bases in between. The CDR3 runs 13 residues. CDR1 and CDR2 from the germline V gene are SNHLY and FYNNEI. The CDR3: CARRGLGTDTQYF. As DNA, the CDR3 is TGTGCCAGAAGGGGGTTAGGGACAGATACGCAGTATTTT. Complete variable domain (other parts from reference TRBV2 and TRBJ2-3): EPEVTQTPSHQVTQMGQEVILRCVPISNHLYFYWYRQILGQKVEFLVSFYNNEISEKSEIFDDQFSVERPDGSNFTLKIRSTKLEDSAMYFCARRGLGTDTQYFGPGTRLTVL.

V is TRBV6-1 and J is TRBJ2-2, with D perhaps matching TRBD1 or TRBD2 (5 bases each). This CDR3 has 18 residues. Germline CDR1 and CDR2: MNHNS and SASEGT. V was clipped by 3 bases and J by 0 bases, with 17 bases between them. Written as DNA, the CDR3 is TGTGCCAGCAGTGAGACACCGGGACCCTTTACGAACACCGGGGAGCTGTTTTTT. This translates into CASSETPGPFTNTGELFF.

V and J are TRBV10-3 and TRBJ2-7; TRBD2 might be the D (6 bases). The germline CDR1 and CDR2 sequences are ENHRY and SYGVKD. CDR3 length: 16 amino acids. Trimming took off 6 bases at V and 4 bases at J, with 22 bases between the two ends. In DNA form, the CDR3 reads TGTGCCATCAGGATGGGGGGTGGGGCGGTGGGGTACGAGCAGTACTTC. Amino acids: CAIRMGGGAVGYEQYF.

DNA for the CDR3: TGTGCCAGCAGCTCCTCCGGGACCGGACGTGAGACCCAGTACTTC. It specifies CASSSSGTGRETQYF. The chain recombines TRBV11-1 with TRBJ2-5; D tentatively fits TRBD1 or TRBD2 (5 bases each). CDR1 is SGHAT, CDR2 FQDESV, per germline (reference sequence). The V end was cut by 4 bases, the J end by 5 bases, with 17 bases between. The CDR3 is 15 residues long.

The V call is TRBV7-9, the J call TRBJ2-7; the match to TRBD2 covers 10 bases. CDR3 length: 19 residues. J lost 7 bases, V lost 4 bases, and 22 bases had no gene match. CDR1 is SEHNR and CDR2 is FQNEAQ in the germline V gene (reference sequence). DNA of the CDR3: TGTGCCAGCAGCTCACGCGAGATTAAAAGCGGGAGGGGCTTTGGAGAGCAGTACTTC. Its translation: CASSSREIKSGRGFGEQYF.

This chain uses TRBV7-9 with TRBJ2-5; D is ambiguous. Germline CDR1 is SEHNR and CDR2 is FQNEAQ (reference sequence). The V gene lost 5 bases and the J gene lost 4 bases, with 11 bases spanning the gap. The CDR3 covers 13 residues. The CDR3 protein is CASSEGWPETQYF. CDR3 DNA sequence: TGTGCCAGCAGCGAAGGGTGGCCAGAGACCCAGTACTTC.

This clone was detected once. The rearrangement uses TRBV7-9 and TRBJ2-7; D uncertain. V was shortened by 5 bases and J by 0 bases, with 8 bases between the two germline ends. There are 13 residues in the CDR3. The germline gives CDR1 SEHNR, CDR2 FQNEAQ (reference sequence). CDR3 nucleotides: TGTGCCAGCAGCCCCACGAGCTCCTACGAGCAGTACTTC. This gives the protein CASSPTSSYEQYF.

The CDR3, as DNA: TGTGCCACGGGCGGGGGCATGAACACTGAAGCTTTCTTT. Translated, it gives CATGGGMNTEAFF. The V gene is TRBV6-5, the J gene TRBJ1-1; perhaps TRBD1 as D (6 bases). This CDR3 region has 13 residues. The germline V and J ends were trimmed by 10 bases and 0 bases, with 12 bases remaining between them. Germline values: CDR1 MNHEY, CDR2 SVGAGI.